This T cell receptor (beta chain) was profiled in a study of response to subunit inactivated influenza vaccine. From the RT-PCR reads, TCRdb called clonotypes with MiXCR, one entry per CDR3 protein. The table has about 480,000 distinct CDR3 sequences, over 25% seen once. Germline loops: CDR1 DFQATT, CDR2 SNEGSKA (reference sequence). The CDR3 runs 16 residues. With 0 bases clipped from V and 0 bases from J, the junction kept 3 bases outside the gene matches. The J gene is TRBJ2-1, the V gene TRBV20-1, with 9 bases aligning to TRBD2. The starting material was CD4+ T cells sorted from PBMCs, obtained 5 days after vaccination. The origin of this receptor is a man aged 45-65 years who received an inactivated influenza vaccine. In nucleotides, the CDR3 is TGCAGTGCTAGAGACCTAGCGGGGAACTCCTACAATGAGCAGTTCTTC. As protein: CSARDLAGNSYNEQFF.